These 5 T cell receptor beta chains originate from one sample sequenced in a study of Ad26.COV2.S vaccination and SARS-CoV-2 variants. Measured with immunoSEQ multiplex PCR; TCRdb has only the in-frame clones, and not every one. The sample consists of about 180,000 clones, 87% of them appearing once. The source was peripheral blood, collected after recovery from COVID-19. The origin of the receptors is a human donor who had recovered from COVID-19.

This chain connects TRBV29-1 to TRBJ1-1; TRBD1 matches at 7 bases. V lost 3 bases to trimming and J lost 3 bases; unmatched junction nucleotides: 10. CDR3 length: 15 amino acids. The germline gives CDR1 SQVTM, CDR2 ANQGSEA. As DNA, the CDR3 is TGCAGCGTTGAGGTCACAGGGGTAGGGGACACTGAAGCTTTCTTT. The encoded protein is CSVEVTGVGDTEAFF.

V usage is TRBV28 and J usage is TRBJ1-4, with TRBD1 matching over 8 bases. The V segment lost 3 bases and the J segment 8 bases; nucleotides outside the gene matches: 17. The CDR3 length is 18 residues. Germline lookup yields CDR1 MDHEN and CDR2 SYDVKM. The chain's CDR3 is CASSLVRQGARSREKLFF. CDR3 DNA: TGTGCCAGCAGTTTGGTCCGGCAGGGGGCGCGGAGCCGCGAAAAACTGTTTTTT.

The chain combines TRBV2 with TRBJ2-7, with TRBD1 matching over 11 bases. Germline loops: CDR1 SNHLY, CDR2 FYNNEI. This CDR3 comprises 13 residues. Trimming removed 6 bases from V and 3 bases from J; junction bases left unmatched: 1. CDR3: CASRGTGGYEQYF. The CDR3 region has the DNA TGTGCCAGCAGGGGGACAGGGGGCTACGAGCAGTACTTC.

The rearrangement uses TRBV3-1 (or the pseudogene TRBV3-2) and TRBJ2-7; tentatively, D is TRBD2 (7 bases). Trimming took 4 bases from V and 7 from J, leaving 23 bases between them. The CDR3 loop spans 16 amino acids. Germline V gene data show CDR1 as LGHDT and CDR2 as YNNKEL (reference sequence). The CDR3 nucleotides read TGTGCCAGCAGCCCCGGGGGGCAGCCCCGGGGTCGGGAGCAGTACTTC. Its protein product is CASSPGGQPRGREQYF.

The chain combines TRBV5-1 with TRBJ2-3; 8 bases match TRBD2. Trimming at V came to 1 base and at J to 2 bases, leaving 6 bases not matched to a gene. Germline V gene lookup returns CDR1 SGHRS and CDR2 YFSETQ. CDR3 size: 16 residues. In DNA form, the CDR3 reads TGCGCCAGCAGCTTGTCGGCGGGGGGCATCACAGATACGCAGTATTTT. This translates into CASSLSAGGITDTQYF.